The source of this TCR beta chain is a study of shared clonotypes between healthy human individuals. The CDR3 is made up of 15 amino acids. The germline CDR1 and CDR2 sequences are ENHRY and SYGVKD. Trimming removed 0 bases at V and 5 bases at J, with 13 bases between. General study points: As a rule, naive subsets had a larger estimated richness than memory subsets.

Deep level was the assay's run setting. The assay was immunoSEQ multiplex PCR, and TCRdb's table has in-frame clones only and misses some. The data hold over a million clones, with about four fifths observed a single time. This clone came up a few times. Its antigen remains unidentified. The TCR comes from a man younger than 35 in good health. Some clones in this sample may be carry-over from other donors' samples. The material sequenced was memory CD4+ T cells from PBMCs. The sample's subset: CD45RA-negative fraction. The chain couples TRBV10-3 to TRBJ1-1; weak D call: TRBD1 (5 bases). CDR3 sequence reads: CAISESGEPWTEAFF. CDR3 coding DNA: TGTGCCATCAGTGAGTCAGGGGAACCCTGGACTGAAGCTTTCTTT.